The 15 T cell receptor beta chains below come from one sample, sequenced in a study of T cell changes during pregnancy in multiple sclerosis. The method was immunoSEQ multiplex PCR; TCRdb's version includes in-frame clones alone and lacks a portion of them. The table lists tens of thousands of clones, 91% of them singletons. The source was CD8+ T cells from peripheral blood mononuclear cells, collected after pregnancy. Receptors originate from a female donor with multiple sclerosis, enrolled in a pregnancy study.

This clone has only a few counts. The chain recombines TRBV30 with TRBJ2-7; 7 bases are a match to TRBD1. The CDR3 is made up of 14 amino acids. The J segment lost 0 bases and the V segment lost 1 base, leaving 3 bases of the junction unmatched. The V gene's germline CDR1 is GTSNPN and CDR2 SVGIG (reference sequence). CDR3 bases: TGTGCCTGGAGTGCTCGGGACAGCTCCTACGAGCAGTACTTC. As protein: CAWSARDSSYEQYF. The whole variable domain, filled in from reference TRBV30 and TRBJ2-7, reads SQTIHQWPATLVQPVGSPLSLECTVEGTSNPNLYWYRQAAGRGLQLLFYSVGIGQISSEVPQNLSASRPQDRQFILSSKKLLLSDSGFYLCAWSARDSSYEQYFGPGTRLTVT.

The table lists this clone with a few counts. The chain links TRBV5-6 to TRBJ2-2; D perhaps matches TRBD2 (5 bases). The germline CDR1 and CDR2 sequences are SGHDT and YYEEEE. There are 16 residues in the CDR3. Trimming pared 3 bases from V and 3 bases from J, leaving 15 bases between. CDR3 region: CASSSGLAWDTGELFF. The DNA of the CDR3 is TGTGCCAGCAGCTCCGGGTTAGCGTGGGACACCGGGGAGCTGTTTTTT. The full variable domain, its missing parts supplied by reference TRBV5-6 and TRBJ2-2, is DAGVTQSPTHLIKTRGQQVTLRCSPKSGHDTVSWYQQALGQGPQFIFQYYEEEERQRGNFPDRFSGHQFPNYSSELNVNALLLGDSALYLCASSSGLAWDTGELFFGEGSRLTVL.

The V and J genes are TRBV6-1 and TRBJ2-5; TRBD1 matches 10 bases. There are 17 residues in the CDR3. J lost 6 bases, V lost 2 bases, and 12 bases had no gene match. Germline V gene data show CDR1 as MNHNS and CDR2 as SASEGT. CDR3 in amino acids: CASSEWSGTGVVKTQYF. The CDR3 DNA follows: TGTGCCAGCAGTGAATGGTCCGGGACAGGGGTTGTGAAGACCCAGTACTTC.

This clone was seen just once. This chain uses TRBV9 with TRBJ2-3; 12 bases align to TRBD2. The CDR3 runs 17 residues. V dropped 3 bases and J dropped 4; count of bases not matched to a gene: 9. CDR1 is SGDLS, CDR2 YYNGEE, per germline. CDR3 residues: CASSGLAGADPPDTQYF. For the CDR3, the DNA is TGTGCCAGCAGCGGACTAGCGGGGGCCGACCCACCAGATACGCAGTATTTT. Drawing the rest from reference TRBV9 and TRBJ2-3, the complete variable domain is DSGVTQTPKHLITATGQRVTLRCSPRSGDLSVYWYQQSLDQGLQFLIQYYNGEERAKGNILERFSAQQFPDLHSELNLSSLELGDSALYFCASSGLAGADPPDTQYFGPGTRLTVL.

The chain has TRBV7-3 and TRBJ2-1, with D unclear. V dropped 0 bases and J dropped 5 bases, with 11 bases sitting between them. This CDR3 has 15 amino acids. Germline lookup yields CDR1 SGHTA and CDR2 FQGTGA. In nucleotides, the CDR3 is TGTGCCAGCAGCTTAACATCGAATAGAGACAATGAGCAGTTCTTC. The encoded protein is CASSLTSNRDNEQFF.

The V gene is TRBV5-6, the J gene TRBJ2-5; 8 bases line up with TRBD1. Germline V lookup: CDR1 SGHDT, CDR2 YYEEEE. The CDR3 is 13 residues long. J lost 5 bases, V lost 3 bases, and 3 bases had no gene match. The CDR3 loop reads CASSSDRAETQYF. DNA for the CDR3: TGTGCCAGCAGCTCGGACAGGGCGGAGACCCAGTACTTC.

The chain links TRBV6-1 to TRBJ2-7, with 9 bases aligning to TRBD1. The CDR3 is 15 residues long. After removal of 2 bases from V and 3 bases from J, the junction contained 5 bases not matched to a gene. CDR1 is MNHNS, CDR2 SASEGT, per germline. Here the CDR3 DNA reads TGTGCCAGCAGTGAAACAGAGACAGGGGGCTACGAGCAGTACTTC. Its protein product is CASSETETGGYEQYF.

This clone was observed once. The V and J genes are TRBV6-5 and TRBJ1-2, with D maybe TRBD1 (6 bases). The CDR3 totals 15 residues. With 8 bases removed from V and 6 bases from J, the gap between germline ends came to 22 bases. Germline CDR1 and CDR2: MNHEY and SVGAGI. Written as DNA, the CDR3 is TGTGCCAGCGGACCCGCAGTGGGGGGGCGAGATGGCTACACCTTC. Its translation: CASGPAVGGRDGYTF.

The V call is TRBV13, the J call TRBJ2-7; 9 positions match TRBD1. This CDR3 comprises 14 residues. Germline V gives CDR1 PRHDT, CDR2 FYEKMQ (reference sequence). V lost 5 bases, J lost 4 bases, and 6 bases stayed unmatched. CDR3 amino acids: CASSARDRDYEQYF. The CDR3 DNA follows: TGTGCCAGCAGCGCCCGGGACAGGGATTACGAGCAGTACTTC.

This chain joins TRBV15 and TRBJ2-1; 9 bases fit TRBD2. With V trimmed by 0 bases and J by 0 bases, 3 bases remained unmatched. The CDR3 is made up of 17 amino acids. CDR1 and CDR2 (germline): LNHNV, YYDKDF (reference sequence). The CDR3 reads CATSRDQTSGSYNEQFF. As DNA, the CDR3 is TGTGCCACCAGCAGAGACCAGACTAGCGGCTCCTACAATGAGCAGTTCTTC.

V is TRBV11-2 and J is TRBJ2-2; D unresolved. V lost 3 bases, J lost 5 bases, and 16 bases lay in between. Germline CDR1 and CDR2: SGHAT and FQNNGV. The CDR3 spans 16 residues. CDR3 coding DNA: TGTGCCAGCAGCTTTCAGCGCAACGCCTTAACCGGGGAGCTGTTTTTT. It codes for CASSFQRNALTGELFF.

The CDR3 DNA is TGCGCCAGCAGCCAAACGGACAGGGTATCCTACGAGCAGTACTTC. Translation: CASSQTDRVSYEQYF. This chain connects TRBV4-1 to TRBJ2-7; 8 bases align to TRBD1. The germline gives CDR1 MGHRA, CDR2 YSYEKL. The J segment lost 1 base and the V segment lost 2 bases, leaving 4 bases of the junction unmatched. The CDR3 runs 15 residues.

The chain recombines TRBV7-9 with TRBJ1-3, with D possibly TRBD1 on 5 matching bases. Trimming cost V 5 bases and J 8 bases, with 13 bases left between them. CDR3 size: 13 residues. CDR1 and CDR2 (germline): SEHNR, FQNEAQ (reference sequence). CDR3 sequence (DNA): TGTGCCAGCAGCCCGACAGCGTCCCACACCATATATTTT. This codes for CASSPTASHTIYF.

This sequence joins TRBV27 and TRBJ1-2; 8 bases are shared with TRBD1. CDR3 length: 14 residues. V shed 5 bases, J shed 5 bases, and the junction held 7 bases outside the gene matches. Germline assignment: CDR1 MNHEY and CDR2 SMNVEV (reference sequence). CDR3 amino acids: CASSPGTGPYGYTF. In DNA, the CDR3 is TGTGCCAGCAGTCCTGGGACAGGACCTTATGGCTACACCTTC.

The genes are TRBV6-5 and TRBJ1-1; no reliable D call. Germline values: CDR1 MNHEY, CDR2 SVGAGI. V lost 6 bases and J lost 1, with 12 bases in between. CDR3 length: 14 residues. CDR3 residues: CASSLFRGNTEAFF. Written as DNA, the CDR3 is TGTGCCAGCAGCCTGTTTCGGGGGAACACTGAAGCTTTCTTT.